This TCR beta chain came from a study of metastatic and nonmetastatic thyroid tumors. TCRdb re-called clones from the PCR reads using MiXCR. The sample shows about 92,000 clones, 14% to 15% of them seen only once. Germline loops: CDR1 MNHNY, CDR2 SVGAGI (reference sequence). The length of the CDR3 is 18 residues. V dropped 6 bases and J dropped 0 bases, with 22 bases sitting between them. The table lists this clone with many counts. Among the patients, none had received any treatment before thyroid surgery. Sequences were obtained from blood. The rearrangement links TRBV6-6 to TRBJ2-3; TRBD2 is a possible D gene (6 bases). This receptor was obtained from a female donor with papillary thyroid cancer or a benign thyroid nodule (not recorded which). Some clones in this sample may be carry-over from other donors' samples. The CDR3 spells CASSLGAVLASSTDTQYF. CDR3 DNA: TGTGCCAGCAGCCTCGGCGCCGTGCTAGCGAGCAGCACAGATACGCAGTATTTT.